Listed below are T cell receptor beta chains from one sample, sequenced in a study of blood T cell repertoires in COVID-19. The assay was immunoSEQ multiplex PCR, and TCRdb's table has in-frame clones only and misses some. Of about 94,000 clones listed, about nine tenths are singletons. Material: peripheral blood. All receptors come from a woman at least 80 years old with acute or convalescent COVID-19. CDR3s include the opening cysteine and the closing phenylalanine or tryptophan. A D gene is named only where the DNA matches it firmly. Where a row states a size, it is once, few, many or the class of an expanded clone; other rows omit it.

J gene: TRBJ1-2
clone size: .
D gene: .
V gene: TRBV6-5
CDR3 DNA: TGTGCCAGCAGTCACCGGGGGTCGGGCTACACCTTC
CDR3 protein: CASSHRGSGYTF

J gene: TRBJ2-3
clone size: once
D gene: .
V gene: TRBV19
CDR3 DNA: TGTGCCAGTAGTATAGATCCCTTCGTAACAGATACGCAGTATTTT
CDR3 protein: CASSIDPFVTDTQYF

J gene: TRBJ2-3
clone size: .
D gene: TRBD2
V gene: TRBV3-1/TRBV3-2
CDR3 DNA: TGTGCCAGCAGCCTCCTAGCGGGAGGACCAGATACGCAGTATTTT
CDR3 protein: CASSLLAGGPDTQYF

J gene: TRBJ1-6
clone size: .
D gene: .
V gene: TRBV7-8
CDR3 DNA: TGTGCCAGCAGCCCAATGGGGGGGCCCAATTCACCCCTCCACTTT
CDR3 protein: CASSPMGGPNSPLHF

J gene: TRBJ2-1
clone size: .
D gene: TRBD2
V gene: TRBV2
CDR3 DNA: TGTGCCGGAAAGGCGGGAGCTCATTCCGATGAGCAGTTCTTC
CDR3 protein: CAGKAGAHSDEQFF

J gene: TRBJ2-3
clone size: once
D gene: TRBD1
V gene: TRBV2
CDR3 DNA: TGTGCCAGCGGGACAGGGGGCCCCACAGATACGCAGTATTTT
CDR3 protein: CASGTGGPTDTQYF

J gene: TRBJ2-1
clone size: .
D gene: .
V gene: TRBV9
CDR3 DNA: TGTGCCAGCAGCGTGGGCTTCGAGGGCAGGCGAACCTACAATGAGCAGTTCTTC
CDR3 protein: CASSVGFEGRRTYNEQFF

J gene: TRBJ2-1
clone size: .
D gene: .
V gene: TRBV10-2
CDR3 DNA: TGCGCCAGCAGTGAGCCAACTAGCCTCGGAAGCTCCTACAATGAGCAGTTCTTC
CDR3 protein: CASSEPTSLGSSYNEQFF

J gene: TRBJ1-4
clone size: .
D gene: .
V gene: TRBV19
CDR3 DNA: TGTGCCAGTTCCGATGTTGTACGGGGGGAAAAACTGTTTTTT
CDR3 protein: CASSDVVRGEKLFF

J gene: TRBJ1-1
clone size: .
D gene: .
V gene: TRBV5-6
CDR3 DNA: TGTGCCAGCAGCTGGAGCTCGGAGACTGAAGCTTTCTTT
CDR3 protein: CASSWSSETEAFF

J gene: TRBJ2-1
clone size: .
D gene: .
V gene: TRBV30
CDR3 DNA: TGTGCCTGGAGTGTAGCCCATGAGCAGTTCTTC
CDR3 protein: CAWSVAHEQFF

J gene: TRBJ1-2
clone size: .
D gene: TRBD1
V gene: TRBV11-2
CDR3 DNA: TGTGCCAGCAGCTTAGATTTTGCAGGGGGCTATGGCTACACCTTC
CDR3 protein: CASSLDFAGGYGYTF

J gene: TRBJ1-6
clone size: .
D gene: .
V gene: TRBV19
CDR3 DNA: TGTGCCAGTAGTATAGGGAGGGGAGAGAAAAATTCACCCCTCCACTTT
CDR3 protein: CASSIGRGEKNSPLHF

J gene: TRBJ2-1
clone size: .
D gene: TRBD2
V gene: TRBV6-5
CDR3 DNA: TGTGCCAGCAGTTACTCCGGGACTAACAATGAGCAGTTCTTC
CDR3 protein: CASSYSGTNNEQFF

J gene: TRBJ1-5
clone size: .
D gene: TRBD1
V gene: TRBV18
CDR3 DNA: TGTGCCAGCTCAGAACTCCGGGACAGAGCGTCGCCCCAGCATTTT
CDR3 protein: CASSELRDRASPQHF

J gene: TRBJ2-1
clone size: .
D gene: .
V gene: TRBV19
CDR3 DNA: TGTGCCAGTAGTACCCTCCCTAGCAGCGAGCAGTTCTTC
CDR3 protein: CASSTLPSSEQFF

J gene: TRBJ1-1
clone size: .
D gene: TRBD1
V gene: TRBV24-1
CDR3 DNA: TGTGCCACCAGTAACGACAGGGGCACTGAAGCTTTCTTT
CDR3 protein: CATSNDRGTEAFF

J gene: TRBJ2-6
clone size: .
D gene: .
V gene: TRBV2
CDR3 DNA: TGTGCCAGGGGGAGTTCCCCCTCTTCTGGGGCCAACGTCCTGACTTTC
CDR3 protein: CARGSSPSSGANVLTF

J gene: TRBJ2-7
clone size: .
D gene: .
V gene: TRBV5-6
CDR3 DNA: TGTGCCAGCAGCTTGGTACAGGGATCTGGTTCCTACGAGCAGTACTTC
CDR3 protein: CASSLVQGSGSYEQYF

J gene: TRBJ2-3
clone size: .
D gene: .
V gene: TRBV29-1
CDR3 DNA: TGCAGCGTTGGGTTATTCCTCACTAGCACAGATACGCAGTATTTT
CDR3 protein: CSVGLFLTSTDTQYF

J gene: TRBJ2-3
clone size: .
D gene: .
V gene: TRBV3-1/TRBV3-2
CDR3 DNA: TGTGCCAGCAGCCAAGCTGGGGCCGGCACAGATACGCAGTATTTT
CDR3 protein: CASSQAGAGTDTQYF

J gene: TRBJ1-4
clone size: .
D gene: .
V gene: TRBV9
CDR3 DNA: TGTGCCAGCAGCACTCCAGGGGACCCAACTAATGAAAAACTGTTTTTT
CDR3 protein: CASSTPGDPTNEKLFF

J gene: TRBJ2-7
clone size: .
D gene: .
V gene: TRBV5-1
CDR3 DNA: TGCGCCAGCAGCCGCTTTGGGGGGGACATAGGTGTAAGCGAGCAGTACTTC
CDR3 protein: CASSRFGGDIGVSEQYF